Below, one T cell receptor beta chain is given with its context. Its antigen remains unknown. The entry originates in a study of T cell responses to AZD1222 COVID-19 vaccine. General study findings and limits: With two AZD1222 doses given, Spike-specific TCR breadth and depth both rose. Possibly, clonal diversity was underestimated; donors were largely white British and included more females. No day 14 peak samples; only post-peak repertoires were characterized.

The V end lost 6 bases, the J end lost 2 bases, and 17 bases lay between the germline ends. This CDR3 region has 15 residues. From germline, CDR1 is SGHDT and CDR2 YYEEEE. Second-dose recipients at about 4 or about 12 weeks were treated as one pooled group. Repertoires were generated with immunoSEQ multiplex PCR, while TCRdb's copy carries only in-frame clones and drops some. The sample contains about 180,000 clones, 92% of which appear only once. The TCR was taken from an adult who received the AZD1222 COVID-19 vaccine. The V call is TRBV5-6, the J call TRBJ1-1; TRBD1 might be the D (5 bases). Sequences were derived from peripheral blood, sampled 28 days after the second AZD1222 dose. The CDR3 nucleotides are TGTGCCAGCACCCCCTTTAGCCGGGACAACACTGAAGCTTTCTTT. It yields the protein CASTPFSRDNTEAFF. Supplemented by reference TRBV5-6 and TRBJ1-1, the full variable domain reads DAGVTQSPTHLIKTRGQQVTLRCSPKSGHDTVSWYQQALGQGPQFIFQYYEEEERQRGNFPDRFSGHQFPNYSSELNVNALLLGDSALYLCASTPFSRDNTEAFFGQGTRLTVV.